Here is one TCR beta chain with its context. This sample was included in a study of blood T cell repertoires in COVID-19. Study at large: Both acute and convalescent COVID-19 samples were obtained from the United States, Italy and Spain. PBMCs, B-cell-depleted T cells, or T cells were the source of the cDNA or gDNA that made up the material.

The CDR3 contains 12 residues. Germline V gene data show CDR1 as MNHNY and CDR2 as SVGAGI (reference sequence). Trimming took off 7 bases at V and 8 bases at J, with 12 bases between the two ends. Study processing details: Amplified reference gene primers provided the basis for estimating nucleated cell counts. Assay: immunoSEQ multiplex PCR; the TCRdb copy retains only in-frame clones and omits some. V and J calls and clone size are given by that table; D and trimming were obtained from the DNA. The sample yields 50,000 to 55,000 clones, roughly 84% seen once. The sequencing input was peripheral blood. The TCR was taken from a human donor with active COVID-19. The donor label of this sample is uncertain. The V gene is TRBV6-6, the J gene TRBJ2-1; maybe TRBD1 (5 bases). CDR3 loop: CASIREADEQFF. The DNA of the CDR3 is TGTGCCAGCATCAGGGAAGCAGATGAGCAGTTCTTC.